The subject of this entry is one T cell receptor beta chain. Its antigen is as yet unknown. The CDR3 runs 13 residues. Trimming cost V 5 bases and J 5 bases, with 10 bases left between them. Germline CDR1 is SNHLY and CDR2 is FYNNEI. The method was immunoSEQ multiplex PCR; TCRdb's version includes in-frame clones alone and lacks a portion of them. The sample includes roughly 140,000 clones, 80% to 95% seen only once; the top ten take about 3%. The data belong to a study of T cell responses to AZD1222 COVID-19 vaccine. General study points: Rises in breadth and depth of Spike-specific TCRs came after two AZD1222 doses. Among the donors, most were white British and more were female, and clonal diversity was possibly underestimated. Only after the peak T cell response were repertoires sampled.

Here the sequenced sample was peripheral blood, taken on day 0 of MenACWY control vaccination. This chain links TRBV2 with TRBJ2-1; a weak D match, TRBD2 (6 bases). This TCR came from an adult in good health. The CDR3 DNA reads TGTGCCAGCAGTCTCGGGACTCACAATGAGCAGTTCTTC. Its protein is CASSLGTHNEQFF. The full variable domain, completed using reference TRBV2 and TRBJ2-1, is EPEVTQTPSHQVTQMGQEVILRCVPISNHLYFYWYRQILGQKVEFLVSFYNNEISEKSEIFDDQFSVERPDGSNFTLKIRSTKLEDSAMYFCASSLGTHNEQFFGPGTRLTVL.